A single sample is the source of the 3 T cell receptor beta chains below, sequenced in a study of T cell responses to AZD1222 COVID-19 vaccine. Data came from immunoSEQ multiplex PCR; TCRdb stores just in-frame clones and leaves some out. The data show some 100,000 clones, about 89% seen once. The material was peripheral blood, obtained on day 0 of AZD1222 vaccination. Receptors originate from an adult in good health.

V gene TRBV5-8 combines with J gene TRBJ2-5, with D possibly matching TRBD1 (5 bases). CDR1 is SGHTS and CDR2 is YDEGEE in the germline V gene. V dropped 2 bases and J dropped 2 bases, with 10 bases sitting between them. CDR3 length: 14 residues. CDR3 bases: TGTGCCAGCAGCTTTGGCCAGGGACAAGAGACCCAGTACTTC. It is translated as CASSFGQGQETQYF.

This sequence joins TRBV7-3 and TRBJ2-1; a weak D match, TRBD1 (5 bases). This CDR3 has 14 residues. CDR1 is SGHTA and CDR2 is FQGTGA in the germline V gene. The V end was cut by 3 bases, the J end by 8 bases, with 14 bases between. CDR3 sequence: CASSFGARNDEQFF. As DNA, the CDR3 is TGTGCCAGCAGCTTTGGGGCGAGAAACGATGAGCAGTTCTTC.

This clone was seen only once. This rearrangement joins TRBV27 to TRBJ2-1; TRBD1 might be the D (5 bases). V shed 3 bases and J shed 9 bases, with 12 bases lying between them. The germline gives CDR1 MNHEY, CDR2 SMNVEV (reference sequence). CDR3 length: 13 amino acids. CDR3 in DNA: TGTGCCAGCAGTTTGGACATACAACTTGAGCAGTTCTTC. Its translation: CASSLDIQLEQFF.